The rows below give T cell receptor beta chains drawn from one sample of a study of blood T cell repertoires in COVID-19. TCRdb keeps only in-frame clones here, not all; method: immunoSEQ multiplex PCR. The data show about 230,000 clones, nearly 90% seen once. The specimen was PBMCs or T cells enriched from blood (not recorded which). These TCRs come from a woman in her 30s with acute COVID-19. The CDR3 runs from the conserved cysteine through the conserved F or W. The order of the fields is clone size, J gene, V gene, D gene, CDR3 DNA, CDR3 protein. D genes are given only for firm matches. Rows may omit the clone size; those that give it use once, few, many or a size class.

size: NA
J: TRBJ2-5
V: TRBV2
D: TRBD1
DNA: TGTGCCAGCAGTAAATCCGACAGGGGGGAGACCCAGTACTTC
CDR3: CASSKSDRGETQYF

size: once
J: TRBJ1-1
V: TRBV7-9
D: TRBD1
DNA: TGTGCCAGCAGTTTCAGGACAGGGGGAGGATCAGCTTTCTTT
CDR3: CASSFRTGGGSAFF

size: NA
J: TRBJ1-1
V: TRBV4-2
D: NA
DNA: TGTGCCAGCAGCCAAGATACTCCTGTTTTCTTT
CDR3: CASSQDTPVFF

size: NA
J: TRBJ2-1
V: TRBV7-8
D: TRBD2
DNA: TGTGCCAGCAGTCGGGGGGATCCCCTGAGTGAGCAGTTCTTC
CDR3: CASSRGDPLSEQFF

size: NA
J: TRBJ1-1
V: TRBV19
D: NA
DNA: TGTGCCAGTAGTCCTCTTGGCAGGCCTGAAGCTTTCTTT
CDR3: CASSPLGRPEAFF

size: few
J: TRBJ1-2
V: TRBV5-6
D: TRBD1
DNA: TGTGCCAGCAGCTTGGACCCTGACAGGGGACGTCGGAATGGCTACACCTTC
CDR3: CASSLDPDRGRRNGYTF

size: NA
J: TRBJ1-2
V: TRBV18
D: TRBD1
DNA: TGTGCCAGCTCATCGACAGGGGGGCCCTTTAACTATGGCTACACCTTC
CDR3: CASSSTGGPFNYGYTF

size: NA
J: TRBJ1-4
V: TRBV7-9
D: TRBD1
DNA: TGTGCCAGCAGAAAATGGGGACAGGAGGTCGACCGAGAAAATGAAAAACTGTTTTTT
CDR3: CASRKWGQEVDRENEKLFF

size: NA
J: TRBJ1-4
V: TRBV2
D: TRBD1
DNA: TGTGCCAGCAGTGAAGCCCAGGGGGGCGCGGCGTGGGGTGAAAAACTGTTTTTT
CDR3: CASSEAQGGAAWGEKLFF

size: few
J: TRBJ2-7
V: TRBV14
D: NA
DNA: TGTGCCAGCAGCCAAGATCAAGCGGGCAGACGATCCTCCTACGAGCAGTACTTC
CDR3: CASSQDQAGRRSSYEQYF

size: NA
J: TRBJ2-1
V: TRBV7-9
D: TRBD2
DNA: TGTGCCAGCAGCTATAGCGGGGGGACATACAATGAGCAGTTCTTC
CDR3: CASSYSGGTYNEQFF

size: NA
J: TRBJ1-1
V: TRBV30
D: NA
DNA: TGTGCCCAAGAGGCCTCTTCCGAGATACCTTTCTTT
CDR3: CAQEASSEIPFF

size: NA
J: TRBJ2-5
V: TRBV21-1
D: NA
DNA: TGTGCCAGCAGCGGTCGGACAGGGTACCAAGAGACCCAGTACTTC
CDR3: CASSGRTGYQETQYF

size: NA
J: TRBJ2-7
V: TRBV3-1/TRBV3-2
D: NA
DNA: TGTGCCAGCAGCCTCCGGGATAACTACGAGCAGTACTTC
CDR3: CASSLRDNYEQYF

size: NA
J: TRBJ2-5
V: TRBV5-1
D: TRBD2
DNA: TGCGCCAGCAGCTTGGGAGGGACTAGTCAGTCGGAGACCCAGTACTTC
CDR3: CASSLGGTSQSETQYF

size: NA
J: TRBJ2-2
V: TRBV6-4
D: TRBD2
DNA: TGTGCCAGCAGTGACGGTGCGGGGGGCAGCACCGGGGAGCTGTTTTTT
CDR3: CASSDGAGGSTGELFF

size: once
J: TRBJ1-1
V: TRBV7-9
D: NA
DNA: TGTGCCAGCAGCTCCAGTATGAACACTGAAGCTTTCTTT
CDR3: CASSSSMNTEAFF

size: NA
J: TRBJ1-2
V: TRBV5-4
D: NA
DNA: TGTGCCAGCAGGCCACAGGCCAACTATGGCTACACCTTC
CDR3: CASRPQANYGYTF

size: NA
J: TRBJ2-7
V: TRBV7-2
D: TRBD2
DNA: TGTGCCAGCAGCAAGACTAGCGACGCGCGCGAGCAGTACTTC
CDR3: CASSKTSDAREQYF

size: NA
J: TRBJ2-3
V: TRBV3-1/TRBV3-2
D: NA
DNA: TGTGCCAGCAGCCAAAACACCGGGACTTCCCTCCTGTGCAGGACGCAGTATTTT
CDR3: CASSQNTGTSLLCRTQYF

size: NA
J: TRBJ2-1
V: TRBV19
D: TRBD2
DNA: TGTGCCAGTAGTATCGGGAGCGGGGGGGCCGGTGAGCAGTTCTTC
CDR3: CASSIGSGGAGEQFF

size: NA
J: TRBJ2-5
V: TRBV12-5
D: NA
DNA: TGTGCTAGTGGGTCCGGGACCCAGTACTTC
CDR3: CASGSGTQYF

size: NA
J: TRBJ2-7
V: TRBV7-9
D: NA
DNA: TGTGCCAGCAGCGCTGGACATTTAACCTACGAGCAGTACTTC
CDR3: CASSAGHLTYEQYF

size: NA
J: TRBJ1-4
V: TRBV5-5
D: NA
DNA: TGTGCCAGCAGCTTTGTTGGGGAGTGGATTGAAAAACTGTTTTTT
CDR3: CASSFVGEWIEKLFF

size: NA
J: TRBJ1-3
V: TRBV5-4
D: TRBD1
DNA: TGTGCCACCAGAATAGGGACAGCACTCTCTGGAAACACCATATATTTT
CDR3: CATRIGTALSGNTIYF

size: NA
J: TRBJ2-1
V: TRBV29-1
D: TRBD1
DNA: TGCAGCGTTCTGGACAGGGGGACACCCTACAATGAGCAGTTCTTC
CDR3: CSVLDRGTPYNEQFF

size: NA
J: TRBJ2-1
V: TRBV5-4
D: TRBD2
DNA: TGTGCCAGCAGCTTTGTGGCTAGCGGGGGTTATGAGCAGTTCTTC
CDR3: CASSFVASGGYEQFF

size: NA
J: TRBJ1-2
V: TRBV12-3/TRBV12-4
D: NA
DNA: TGTGCCAGCAGGAGACAGGACGCTATCGGCTACACCTTC
CDR3: CASRRQDAIGYTF

size: once
J: TRBJ2-2
V: TRBV5-6
D: TRBD1
DNA: TGTGCCAGCAGTTCTGGACAGGGGGTCGGGGAGCTGTTTTTT
CDR3: CASSSGQGVGELFF

size: NA
J: TRBJ1-1
V: TRBV6-5
D: TRBD1
DNA: TGTGCCAGCAGCGAGGACAGGGTAAGCACTGAAGCTTTCTTT
CDR3: CASSEDRVSTEAFF

size: NA
J: TRBJ1-5
V: TRBV7-2
D: NA
DNA: TGTGCCAGCAGCTTAGCTGGACACTATAGCAATCAGCCCCAGCATTTT
CDR3: CASSLAGHYSNQPQHF

size: NA
J: TRBJ1-6
V: TRBV6-5
D: NA
DNA: TGTGCCAGCAGTTACTCGCTTTTGGCCCCCGGGTCACCCCTCCACTTT
CDR3: CASSYSLLAPGSPLHF

size: NA
J: TRBJ2-7
V: TRBV24-1
D: TRBD1
DNA: TGTGCCACCAGTGACCCGGGACAGGGGGTCTACGAGCAGTACTTC
CDR3: CATSDPGQGVYEQYF

size: NA
J: TRBJ2-3
V: TRBV4-2
D: TRBD2
DNA: TGTGCCAGCAGCCAAGAGGGTCTAGCGGCTTCATTGTCAGATACGCAGTATTTT
CDR3: CASSQEGLAASLSDTQYF

size: NA
J: TRBJ1-1
V: TRBV19
D: NA
DNA: TGTGCCAGTAGATTTGGGGACATTGAAGCTTTCTTT
CDR3: CASRFGDIEAFF

size: NA
J: TRBJ1-6
V: TRBV19
D: NA
DNA: TGTGCCAGTAGTATCAGGGCACGGTTCAATAATTCACCCCTCCACTTT
CDR3: CASSIRARFNNSPLHF

size: NA
J: TRBJ1-2
V: TRBV4-3
D: TRBD1
DNA: TGCGCCAGCAGCCCAGGGGGGAGCTATGGCTACACCTTC
CDR3: CASSPGGSYGYTF

size: NA
J: TRBJ1-2
V: TRBV15
D: NA
DNA: TGTGCCACCAGCAGTGCTGAGACGAGGCCCACTACCGTCTATGGCTACACCTTC
CDR3: CATSSAETRPTTVYGYTF

size: NA
J: TRBJ1-1
V: TRBV29-1
D: TRBD1
DNA: TGCAGCGTTGTGGGACAGGTCACTGAAGCTTTCTTT
CDR3: CSVVGQVTEAFF

size: NA
J: TRBJ1-6
V: TRBV6-2/TRBV6-3
D: NA
DNA: TGTGCCAGCACCCCCGGTGGGGGGAGTCGTTCACCCCTCCACTTT
CDR3: CASTPGGGSRSPLHF

size: NA
J: TRBJ2-5
V: TRBV4-2
D: NA
DNA: TGTGCCAGCAGCCAAGATTCTCTTGCGGGGTTGGAGACCCAGTACTTC
CDR3: CASSQDSLAGLETQYF

size: NA
J: TRBJ1-2
V: TRBV27
D: NA
DNA: TGTGCCAGCAGCCAAAGACGCCCGACAGGACTCTATGGCTACACCTTC
CDR3: CASSQRRPTGLYGYTF

size: NA
J: TRBJ1-1
V: TRBV30
D: NA
DNA: TGTGCCTGGAGTCAAAGGTTCCGGGGCACTGAAGCTTTCTTT
CDR3: CAWSQRFRGTEAFF

size: NA
J: TRBJ1-1
V: TRBV5-1
D: NA
DNA: TGCGCCAGCAGCCCGGCCGGGACATCGAACACTGAAGCTTTCTTT
CDR3: CASSPAGTSNTEAFF

size: few
J: TRBJ1-1
V: TRBV14
D: NA
DNA: TGTGCCAGCAGCCAAGATCTCTCAGGCCTGAACACTGAAGCTTTCTTT
CDR3: CASSQDLSGLNTEAFF

size: NA
J: TRBJ1-6
V: TRBV15
D: TRBD1
DNA: TGTGCCACCAGCCCCCTAGGACAGGGGCGGAATTCACCCCTCCACTTT
CDR3: CATSPLGQGRNSPLHF

size: NA
J: TRBJ1-1
V: TRBV5-1
D: NA
DNA: TGCGCCAGCAGCTTGGAACCACAGAACACTGAAGCTTTCTTT
CDR3: CASSLEPQNTEAFF

size: few
J: TRBJ1-2
V: TRBV7-9
D: NA
DNA: TGTGCCAGCAACCGTTCCACGGGGAAGTTTTTGGGCTACACCTTC
CDR3: CASNRSTGKFLGYTF

size: NA
J: TRBJ1-1
V: TRBV2
D: NA
DNA: TGTGCCAGTGGGAGGGAGTCCGGGGCTTTCTTT
CDR3: CASGRESGAFF

size: NA
J: TRBJ2-1
V: TRBV6-5
D: NA
DNA: TGTGCCAGCAGTTACTCGAGGTACCTAACCTACAATGAGCAGTTCTTC
CDR3: CASSYSRYLTYNEQFF

size: NA
J: TRBJ1-1
V: TRBV19
D: NA
DNA: TGTGCCAGTAGATGGGACACCACTGAAGCTTTCTTT
CDR3: CASRWDTTEAFF

size: NA
J: TRBJ1-2
V: TRBV4-3
D: NA
DNA: TGCGCCAGCAGCCAAGATCGGGGGTACTATGGCTACACCTTC
CDR3: CASSQDRGYYGYTF

size: NA
J: TRBJ1-5
V: TRBV19
D: NA
DNA: TGTGCCAGTAGTATTGGTGGGGCCCATAGCAATCAGCCCCAGCATTTT
CDR3: CASSIGGAHSNQPQHF

size: NA
J: TRBJ1-3
V: TRBV18
D: NA
DNA: TGTGCCAGCTCACCCGAGAGCTCCTCTGGAAACACCATATATTTT
CDR3: CASSPESSSGNTIYF

size: once
J: TRBJ1-2
V: TRBV2
D: NA
DNA: TGTGCCAGCAATCGAGTGGGCCCCATCGACCGAACGCATGGCTACACCTTC
CDR3: CASNRVGPIDRTHGYTF

size: NA
J: TRBJ1-2
V: TRBV6-8
D: TRBD1
DNA: TGTGCCAGCAGTGAGAGAACCGGGACAGGGTGGAGCTATGGCTACACCTTC
CDR3: CASSERTGTGWSYGYTF

size: NA
J: TRBJ2-7
V: TRBV3-1/TRBV3-2
D: NA
DNA: TGTGCCAGCAGCCAACAAGACTACTACGAGCAGTACTTC
CDR3: CASSQQDYYEQYF

size: once
J: TRBJ2-2
V: TRBV2
D: TRBD2
DNA: TGTGCCAGCAGTGAAGCGCTCAACGGGGGGGCCGCCGGGGAGCTGTTTTTT
CDR3: CASSEALNGGAAGELFF

size: NA
J: TRBJ2-7
V: TRBV18
D: NA
DNA: TGTGCCAGCTCACCACCCGGCGGGGAGCAGTCCTACGAGCAGTACTTC
CDR3: CASSPPGGEQSYEQYF